Following are 22 T cell receptor beta chains from one sample sequenced in a study of T cells in Graves' hyperthyroidism and ophthalmopathy. The TCR beta CDR3 regions underwent amplification using RNA transcripts as the source. With the HTBI primer set, the TCR CDR3 went through a first round of RT-PCR. TCRdb processed the multiplex PCR reads anew with MiXCR; each CDR3 protein has one entry. The sample yields 700,000 or so distinct CDR3 sequences, approximately 16% seen once. Material for sequencing was blood. The receptors were gathered from a young man with Graves' hyperthyroidism.

The chain employs TRBV30 and TRBJ2-7, with 7 nucleotides matching TRBD2. Germline assignment: CDR1 GTSNPN and CDR2 SVGIG (reference sequence). V lost 8 bases, J lost 2 bases, and 9 bases stayed unmatched. The CDR3 is 13 amino acids. The CDR3 nucleotides read TGTGCCGTTTCCGGGAGGAACCCCTACGAGCAGTACTTC. It codes for CAVSGRNPYEQYF. Supplemented by reference TRBV30 and TRBJ2-7, the full variable domain reads SQTIHQWPATLVQPVGSPLSLECTVEGTSNPNLYWYRQAAGRGLQLLFYSVGIGQISSEVPQNLSASRPQDRQFILSSKKLLLSDSGFYLCAVSGRNPYEQYFGPGTRLTVT.

This clonotype has at least ten counts. The CDR3 loop is CASSWAGEQYF. In DNA form, the CDR3 reads TGTGCCAGCAGTTGGGCGGGGGAGCAGTACTTC. The chain employs TRBV6-1 and TRBJ2-7; D might be TRBD2 (6 bases). This CDR3 region has 11 residues. Deletions cut 5 bases from V and 7 bases from J, with 9 bases between. Germline V lookup: CDR1 MNHNS, CDR2 SASEGT.

This chain joins TRBV5-1 and TRBJ2-7; possible D gene TRBD1, 6 bases. V was shortened by 5 bases and J by 3 bases, with 15 bases between the two germline ends. The CDR3 is 14 amino acids. CDR1 and CDR2 from the germline V gene are SGHRS and YFSETQ. This CDR3 reads CASRQFPQGYEQYF. DNA for the CDR3: TGCGCCAGCAGACAATTCCCACAGGGCTACGAGCAGTACTTC.

V usage is TRBV28 and J usage is TRBJ2-6; no clear D. This CDR3 is 15 amino acids long. The germline V gene has CDR1 MDHEN and CDR2 SYDVKM. With 9 bases removed from V and 0 bases from J, the gap between germline ends came to 12 bases. As DNA, the CDR3 is TGTGCCAGTTCGGTATTCGGCTCTGGGGCCAACGTCCTGACTTTC. Translated: CASSVFGSGANVLTF.

This clonotype occurred a few times. The chain uses TRBV14 and TRBJ1-6; D is ambiguous. The length of the CDR3 is 16 residues. Trimming removed 4 bases from V and 0 bases from J, with 10 bases in between. Germline V CDR1 and CDR2: SGHDN, FVKESK. This CDR3 is CASSPHSSSYNSPLHF. CDR3 nucleotide sequence: TGTGCCAGCAGCCCCCACTCTAGCTCCTATAATTCACCCCTCCACTTT.

The chain combines TRBV5-1 with TRBJ2-7; TRBD2 agrees at 13 bases. With V trimmed by 4 bases and J by 3 bases, 4 bases remained unmatched. Germline V gives CDR1 SGHRS, CDR2 YFSETQ. This CDR3 contains 15 residues. The CDR3 sequence: CASSGLAGVVYEQYF. CDR3 nucleotides: TGCGCCAGCAGCGGACTAGCGGGAGTAGTCTACGAGCAGTACTTC. The variable domain in full, with the rest retrieved from reference TRBV5-1 and TRBJ2-7, is KAGVTQTPRYLIKTRGQQVTLSCSPISGHRSVSWYQQTPGQGLQFLFEYFSETQRNKGNFPGRFSGRQFSNSRSEMNVSTLELGDSALYLCASSGLAGVVYEQYFGPGTRLTVT.

This clonotype appeared a few times. The chain has TRBV20-1 and TRBJ2-2; 10 bases fit TRBD1. Looked up from germline, CDR1 is DFQATT and CDR2 is SNEGSKA (reference sequence). Losses at the gene ends were 5 bases for V and 1 base for J; bases not matched to a gene: 4. The CDR3 is made up of 15 amino acids. CDR3: CSASRTGGNTGELFF. CDR3 sequence (DNA): TGCAGTGCTTCCCGGACAGGGGGGAACACCGGGGAGCTGTTTTTT.

This clonotype was seen many times. This rearrangement joins TRBV29-1 to TRBJ1-1, with 9 bases that match TRBD1. V lost 4 bases and J lost 4; bases outside the gene matches: 7. The CDR3 length is 14 residues. The germline V gene has CDR1 SQVTM and CDR2 ANQGSEA. The DNA for the CDR3 is TGCAGCGTTGTCGACAGGGGGTTAAGCACTGAAGCTTTCTTT. It codes for CSVVDRGLSTEAFF. The whole variable domain, filled in from reference TRBV29-1 and TRBJ1-1, reads SAVISQKPSRDICQRGTSLTIQCQVDSQVTMMFWYRQQPGQSLTLIATANQGSEATYESGFVIDKFPISRPNLTFSTLTVSNMSPEDSSIYLCSVVDRGLSTEAFFGQGTRLTVV.

This clonotype was seen a few times. This sequence joins TRBV27 and TRBJ1-2, with 12 bases identical to TRBD1. The CDR3 is 16 residues long. Germline-derived CDR1 and CDR2 are MNHEY and SMNVEV (reference sequence). V trimming: 3 bases; J trimming: 2 bases; junction bases outside the gene matches: 4. The CDR3 protein is CASSLGQGAQNYGYTF. The CDR3 nucleotides read TGTGCCAGCAGTTTGGGACAGGGGGCGCAGAACTATGGCTACACCTTC.

This clonotype has just a few counts. The chain combines TRBV7-9 with TRBJ2-7; TRBD2 aligns across 11 bases. V was clipped by 3 bases and J by 3 bases; unmatched bases: 16. Germline CDR1 and CDR2: SEHNR and FQNEAQ (reference sequence). The CDR3 is 19 residues long. The CDR3 region has the DNA TGTGCCAGCAGCTTGAATGGGCTAGCGGGAGGTTTTATAGTCTACGAGCAGTACTTC. Amino acid sequence: CASSLNGLAGGFIVYEQYF.

This clonotype was seen many times. The chain is built from TRBV2 and TRBJ2-3; the match to TRBD2 covers 13 bases. CDR1 and CDR2 from the germline V gene are SNHLY and FYNNEI. The CDR3 covers 16 residues. V shed 5 bases, J shed 2 bases, and the junction held 4 bases outside the gene matches. In DNA form, the CDR3 reads TGTGCCAGCAGTAAAGGGACTAGCGGGAACACAGATACGCAGTATTTT. Protein product: CASSKGTSGNTDTQYF. Together with reference TRBV2 and TRBJ2-3, the CDR3 gives the full variable domain: EPEVTQTPSHQVTQMGQEVILRCVPISNHLYFYWYRQILGQKVEFLVSFYNNEISEKSEIFDDQFSVERPDGSNFTLKIRSTKLEDSAMYFCASSKGTSGNTDTQYFGPGTRLTVL.

In its sample, this clonotype was seen a few times. The chain combines TRBV5-1 with TRBJ1-2; 8 bases line up with TRBD1. The CDR3 has 13 residues. The V segment lost 4 bases and the J segment 8 bases; nucleotides outside the gene matches: 7. Germline CDR1 is SGHRS and CDR2 is YFSETQ. Here the CDR3 DNA reads TGCGCCAGCAGCGCCCAGGGGGCGCGAGGCTACACCTTC. It codes for CASSAQGARGYTF.

This clonotype has a count of ten or more. The V and J genes are TRBV28 and TRBJ2-3; D is uncertain. Trimming took off 2 bases at V and 3 bases at J, with 6 bases between the two ends. Germline V CDR1 and CDR2: MDHEN, SYDVKM. The CDR3 covers 13 residues. The CDR3 DNA reads TGTGCCAGCAGTTTACCAGAGACAGATACGCAGTATTTT. This codes for CASSLPETDTQYF.

This clonotype was counted ten times or more. The chain is built from TRBV7-2 and TRBJ2-7; TRBD1 matches at 8 bases. The junction had 11 bases not matched to a gene; V was cut back by 5 bases and J by 5 bases. Germline CDR1 is SGHTA and CDR2 is FQGNSA. The length of the CDR3 is 15 residues. The CDR3 DNA reads TGTGCCAGCAGCCGGACAGGGCCGATTGCCCACGAGCAGTACTTC. It codes for CASSRTGPIAHEQYF. Variable domain in full (rest from reference TRBV7-2 and TRBJ2-7): GAGVSQSPSNKVTEKGKDVELRCDPISGHTALYWYRQSLGQGLEFLIYFQGNSAPDKSGLPSDRFSAERTGGSVSTLTIQRTQQEDSAVYLCASSRTGPIAHEQYFGPGTRLTVT.

The chain combines TRBV25-1 with TRBJ2-1; possibly TRBD2 for D (6 bases). CDR3 length equals 14 residues. CDR1 is MGHDK, CDR2 SYGVNS, per germline. Trimming stripped 6 bases from V and 6 bases from J, with 15 bases between. CDR3 nucleotide sequence: TGTGCCAGCAGAGGCGGGATGCGTGGCAATGAGCAGTTCTTC. Its translation: CASRGGMRGNEQFF.

This chain connects TRBV20-1 to TRBJ2-5; a possible D gene is TRBD1 (5 bases). The CDR3 sequence is 11 residues long. The germline V gene encodes CDR1 DFQATT and CDR2 SNEGSKA (reference sequence). Trimming left V 3 bases short and J 6 bases short, with 8 bases between. Here the CDR3 DNA reads TGCAGTGCTAGCCAGGGAAAGACCCAGTACTTC. It yields the protein CSASQGKTQYF.

This clonotype was seen at least ten times. This sequence joins TRBV11-3 and TRBJ2-7; TRBD1 matches at 9 bases. J was trimmed by 5 bases and V by 5 bases; bases with no gene match: 10. Germline-derived CDR1 and CDR2 are SGHNT and YENEEA. This CDR3 region has 15 residues. The CDR3 region has the DNA TGTGCCAGCAGCCCAACCCGGACAGGGGTAAACGAGCAGTACTTC. Translation gives CASSPTRTGVNEQYF.

Concerning this clonotype: A read error is possible here, since a much larger clone lies one base away. This chain uses TRBV6-1 with TRBJ2-1, with D tentatively TRBD1 or TRBD2 (5 bases each). CDR1 and CDR2 (germline): MNHNS, SASEGT. The CDR3 has 14 residues. Trimming cost V 3 bases and J 10 bases, with 16 bases left between them. Here the CDR3 reads CASSDPRTAGEQFF. The CDR3 DNA is TGTGCCAGCAGTGATCCCAGGACTGCAGGGGAGCAGTTCTTC.

This clonotype was seen only a few times. The chain links TRBV24-1 to TRBJ2-1; 9 bases are a match to TRBD1. There are 16 residues in the CDR3. Germline CDR1 KGHDR, CDR2 SFDVKD. The ends lost 3 bases at V and 8 bases at J; junction bases unmatched: 10. The CDR3: CATSDATGGGFDEQFF. The CDR3 DNA reads TGTGCCACCAGTGATGCGACAGGGGGAGGTTTCGATGAGCAGTTCTTC.

In its sample, this clonotype was seen a few times. DNA for the CDR3: TGTGCCAGCAGCTTGGAACAGGTCCGTCAAGAGACCCAGTACTTC. The encoded protein is CASSLEQVRQETQYF. The chain employs TRBV5-4 and TRBJ2-5, with a possible D match to TRBD1 (5 bases). The CDR3 is 15 residues long. The V and J ends lost 0 bases and 2 bases respectively, with 11 bases between them. Germline CDR1 SGHNT, CDR2 YYREEE (reference sequence).

In its sample, this clonotype was seen many times. This chain connects TRBV6-1 to TRBJ2-5; 12 bases are a match to TRBD2. The germline V gene encodes CDR1 MNHNS and CDR2 SASEGT. This CDR3 comprises 15 residues. Losses at the gene ends were 6 bases for V and 3 bases for J; bases not matched to a gene: 5. The CDR3 is CASRLTSGREETQYF. Here the CDR3 DNA reads TGTGCCAGCAGGCTGACTAGCGGGAGAGAAGAGACCCAGTACTTC.

The chain couples TRBV2 to TRBJ2-2; 8 bases match TRBD1. Trimming at V came to 8 bases and at J to 7 bases, leaving 12 bases not matched to a gene. The CDR3 is made up of 15 amino acids. Germline V CDR1 and CDR2: SNHLY, FYNNEI. CDR3 residues: CASGTRTGFDGELFF. The CDR3 region has the DNA TGTGCCAGCGGAACTAGGACAGGGTTTGACGGGGAGCTGTTTTTT.